These 27 T cell receptor beta chains were all obtained from the same sample, sequenced in a study of regulatory T cells in long-lasting Graves disease. Both iRepertoire HTBI primers and Arm-PCR of CDR3 regions were used to build the TCR beta libraries. TCRdb used MiXCR to reprocess the multiplex PCR reads, holding one entry per CDR3 protein. The sample has fewer than 550,000 distinct CDR3 sequences; about a fifth are singletons. Time point specified: persistent/refractory GD, antithyroid drugs over 5 years with positive TRAb. Preparation of the TCR library used RNA extracted from PBMCs. Specimen: peripheral blood mononuclear cells (PBMCs), collected when the disease was refractory, from a patient treated with antithyroid drugs. The receptors originated from a female donor with Graves disease.

Only a few counts were recorded for this clonotype. The CDR3 sequence is CSARTGTPQRSYEQYF. The CDR3, as DNA: TGCAGTGCTAGGACTGGGACTCCTCAACGTTCCTACGAGCAGTACTTC. This rearrangement joins TRBV20-1 to TRBJ2-7; possibly TRBD2 for D (6 bases). The ends were cut back, 3 bases at V and 1 base at J, with 19 bases in the middle. This CDR3 has 16 amino acids. The germline CDR1 and CDR2 sequences are DFQATT and SNEGSKA (reference sequence).

This clonotype was detected only a few times. The V gene is TRBV5-1, the J gene TRBJ2-4; D possibly corresponds to TRBD2 (6 bases). V was shortened by 4 bases and J by 1 base, with 18 bases between the two germline ends. Germline V gene sequence: CDR1 SGHRS, CDR2 YFSETQ. There are 17 residues in the CDR3. This CDR3 is CASSRSGQGGAKNIQYF. The DNA for the CDR3 is TGCGCCAGCAGCCGGTCGGGTCAGGGAGGCGCCAAAAACATTCAGTACTTC.

A few counts support this clonotype. This chain connects TRBV27 to TRBJ2-3, with D perhaps matching TRBD2 (5 bases). V shed 5 bases and J shed 1 base, with 10 bases lying between them. Germline CDR1 is MNHEY and CDR2 is SMNVEV (reference sequence). The CDR3 is made up of 14 amino acids. The chain's CDR3 is CASSLLDRTDTQYF. Here the CDR3 DNA reads TGTGCCAGCAGTCTACTAGACCGCACAGATACGCAGTATTTT.

A few counts support this clonotype. The gene calls are TRBV9 and TRBJ1-2, with D maybe TRBD1 (5 bases). Deletions cut 4 bases from V and 4 bases from J, with 17 bases between. Germline lookup yields CDR1 SGDLS and CDR2 YYNGEE. The CDR3 is made up of 15 amino acids. The CDR3 region is CASSPTGLTGYGYTF. DNA of the CDR3: TGTGCCAGCAGCCCCACGGGACTTACCGGCTATGGCTACACCTTC.

This clonotype was seen at least ten times. V usage is TRBV11-3 and J usage is TRBJ1-1; perhaps TRBD1 as D (5 bases). Germline V gene data show CDR1 as SGHNT and CDR2 as YENEEA. The CDR3 has 14 residues. Trimming removed 3 bases from V and 5 bases from J, with 13 bases in between. The CDR3 DNA reads TGTGCCAGCAGCTTGGGGGATCGTGGAACTGAAGCTTTCTTT. This translates into CASSLGDRGTEAFF.

The table lists this clonotype with many counts. CDR3 amino acids: CATSPARDSYEQYF. CDR3 DNA sequence: TGTGCCACCAGTCCAGCGAGGGACTCCTACGAGCAGTACTTC. The chain employs TRBV24-1 and TRBJ2-7; tentatively, D is TRBD2 (5 bases). V was clipped by 6 bases and J by 0 bases, with 11 bases between them. CDR3 length: 14 residues. Germline V gene sequence: CDR1 KGHDR, CDR2 SFDVKD.

This clonotype was detected ten times or more. The chain links TRBV12-3 or TRBV12-4 to TRBJ1-5; D is uncertain. The V gene lost 6 bases and the J gene lost 0 bases, with 9 bases spanning the gap. This CDR3 comprises 14 residues. CDR3 sequence: CASSPSYSNQPQHF. For the CDR3, the DNA is TGTGCCAGCAGCCCCAGTTATAGCAATCAGCCCCAGCATTTT.

This chain links TRBV5-1 with TRBJ2-1; D not resolved. V lost 4 bases, J lost 5 bases, and 16 bases lay in between. The germline CDR1 and CDR2 sequences are SGHRS and YFSETQ. This CDR3 spans 15 amino acids. CDR3 coding DNA: TGCGCCAGCAGCAGGATCTCGGGCCAGGACAATGAGCAGTTCTTC. Protein product: CASSRISGQDNEQFF.

This clonotype was recorded at least ten times. This chain joins TRBV28 and TRBJ2-2; D is unresolved. CDR1 MDHEN and CDR2 SYDVKM come from the germline V gene. Trimming stripped 6 bases from V and 1 base from J, with 15 bases between. There are 16 residues in the CDR3. CDR3 residues: CASSPVVRRNTGELFF. As DNA, the CDR3 is TGTGCCAGCAGCCCCGTGGTCAGGCGGAACACCGGGGAGCTGTTTTTT.

The chain employs TRBV2 and TRBJ1-1, with 7 nucleotides matching TRBD1. The CDR3 runs to 15 residues. After removal of 5 bases from V and 0 bases from J, the junction contained 6 bases not matched to a gene. The germline V gene has CDR1 SNHLY and CDR2 FYNNEI. CDR3 amino acids: CASSRQGSMNTEAFF. The CDR3 region has the DNA TGTGCCAGCAGTAGACAGGGATCCATGAACACTGAAGCTTTCTTT.

A word on this clonotype: Just one base apart from a much larger clone, this may be a read error. The genes are TRBV28 and TRBJ1-1; no firm D call. Germline assignment: CDR1 MDHEN and CDR2 SYDVKM. Trimming cost V 8 bases and J 8 bases, with 15 bases left between them. This CDR3 spans 12 amino acids. CDR3 in amino acids: CASGSPELEAFF. As DNA, the CDR3 is TGTGCCAGCGGAAGTCCGGAGCTAGAAGCTTTCTTT.

This clonotype was counted at least ten times. The chain couples TRBV20-1 to TRBJ1-4; TRBD1 matches at 7 bases. Looked up from germline, CDR1 is DFQATT and CDR2 is SNEGSKA (reference sequence). V dropped 3 bases and J dropped 1; count of bases not matched to a gene: 11. The CDR3 loop spans 17 amino acids. CDR3 in DNA: TGCAGTGCTAGGGACCAGACGAGACAGGGAACTAATGAAAAACTGTTTTTT. Protein: CSARDQTRQGTNEKLFF.

This clonotype has only a few counts. The CDR3 loop is CASSPATSIVYEQYF. The DNA for the CDR3 is TGTGCCAGCAGTCCGGCGACTAGCATAGTCTACGAGCAGTACTTC. The rearrangement uses TRBV7-2 and TRBJ2-7; 7 bases are shared with TRBD2. The CDR3 totals 15 residues. Germline lookup yields CDR1 SGHTA and CDR2 FQGNSA. J gave up 3 bases and V 6 bases, and 11 bases lay outside the gene matches.

The chain combines TRBV5-1 with TRBJ2-5, with a tentative D call TRBD1 (6 bases). The ends were cut back, 1 base at V and 5 bases at J, with 18 bases in the middle. The CDR3 has 16 amino acids. Germline CDR1 reads SGHRS; CDR2 reads YFSETQ. CDR3 residues: CASSLRQGNSCETQYF. CDR3 coding DNA: TGCGCCAGCAGCTTGCGGCAGGGGAATAGCTGTGAGACCCAGTACTTC.

The V call is TRBV7-9, the J call TRBJ1-6; D is ambiguous. This CDR3 contains 12 residues. Germline CDR1 and CDR2: SEHNR and FQNEAQ (reference sequence). V gave up 0 bases and J gave up 13 bases, with 7 bases separating them. The DNA of the CDR3 is TGTGCCAGCAGCTTAGCCAGTCCTCCCCTCCACTTT. This gives the protein CASSLASPPLHF. Together with reference TRBV7-9 and TRBJ1-6, the CDR3 gives the full variable domain: DTGVSQNPRHKITKRGQNVTFRCDPISEHNRLYWYRQTLGQGPEFLTYFQNEAQLEKSRLLSDRFSAERPKGSFSTLEIQRTEQGDSAMYLCASSLASPPLHFGNGTRLTVT.

The sample holds a few counts of this clonotype. The chain employs TRBV5-1 and TRBJ1-1; D unresolved. Trimming removed 3 bases at V and 0 bases at J, with 9 bases between. Germline V gene lookup returns CDR1 SGHRS and CDR2 YFSETQ. The CDR3 is 14 amino acids. In DNA, the CDR3 is TGCGCCAGCAGCTCTAGGAGTATGAACACTGAAGCTTTCTTT. Protein product: CASSSRSMNTEAFF.

In its sample, this clonotype was seen many times. The rearrangement uses TRBV28 and TRBJ1-2, with D perhaps matching TRBD1 (5 bases). This CDR3 contains 15 residues. The germline V gene encodes CDR1 MDHEN and CDR2 SYDVKM. V was pared by 6 bases and J by 4 bases, with 18 bases between. CDR3 region: CASSLVGTETYGYTF. The CDR3, as DNA: TGTGCCAGCAGCTTAGTAGGGACTGAGACCTATGGCTACACCTTC.

As regards this clonotype: A junction end diverges from the germline sequence, so it may reflect a read error. The rearrangement joins TRBV2 to TRBJ2-5; D is undetermined. CDR3 length equals 14 residues. Germline V lookup: CDR1 SNHLY, CDR2 FYNNEI. The CDR3 sequence is CASRDSYSQETRYF. The DNA of the CDR3 is TGTGCCAGCAGGGATTCCTACTCACAAGAGACCCGGTACTTC.

This clonotype was picked up many times. The chain employs TRBV20-1 and TRBJ1-6, with 7 nucleotides matching TRBD1. The CDR3 extends over 13 amino acids. V lost 3 bases and J lost 9; bases outside the gene matches: 5. CDR1 and CDR2 from the germline V gene are DFQATT and SNEGSKA (reference sequence). CDR3 region: CSASPRTGSPLHF. The DNA of the CDR3 is TGCAGTGCTAGCCCTAGGACAGGTTCACCCCTCCACTTT.

The genes are TRBV19 and TRBJ2-5; a possible D gene is TRBD1 (6 bases). V lost 4 bases, J lost 0 bases, and 15 bases lay in between. CDR1 and CDR2 (germline): LNHDA, SQIVND (reference sequence). CDR3 length: 16 amino acids. The CDR3 coding sequence is TGTGCCAGTAGTACCTTCTACAGGGAAGACCAAGAGACCCAGTACTTC. Its translation is CASSTFYREDQETQYF.

The rearrangement links TRBV29-1 to TRBJ2-2, with D perhaps TRBD2 (5 bases). V dropped 3 bases and J dropped 12 bases, with 11 bases sitting between them. This CDR3 spans 11 amino acids. From germline, CDR1 is SQVTM and CDR2 ANQGSEA. DNA of the CDR3: TGCAGCGTTGAGTTTGGGGAGAAGCTGTTTTTT. It yields the protein CSVEFGEKLFF.

The chain couples TRBV27 to TRBJ2-2; no definite D call. Germline assignment: CDR1 MNHEY and CDR2 SMNVEV (reference sequence). Deletions cut 7 bases from V and 1 base from J, with 10 bases between. The CDR3 has 14 amino acids. The CDR3 bases are TGTGCCAGCATCCTAAGGTGGAACACCGGGGAGCTGTTTTTT. This sequence encodes CASILRWNTGELFF.

This clonotype was observed a few times. The V gene is TRBV5-1, the J gene TRBJ1-1; D is possibly TRBD1 (5 bases). V gave up 0 bases and J gave up 1 base, with 10 bases separating them. Germline values: CDR1 SGHRS, CDR2 YFSETQ. This CDR3 spans 15 amino acids. The CDR3 nucleotides read TGCGCCAGCAGCTTGGTCGGGGGAGAGAACACTGAAGCTTTCTTT. It encodes CASSLVGGENTEAFF. The whole variable domain, remainder taken from reference TRBV5-1 and TRBJ1-1, is KAGVTQTPRYLIKTRGQQVTLSCSPISGHRSVSWYQQTPGQGLQFLFEYFSETQRNKGNFPGRFSGRQFSNSRSEMNVSTLELGDSALYLCASSLVGGENTEAFFGQGTRLTVV.

A remark on this clonotype: This is likely an artifact of a read error, given a far larger clone one base away. V usage is TRBV6-2 or TRBV6-3 and J usage is TRBJ2-5; D not resolved. Germline CDR1 MNHEY, CDR2 SVGEGT. The CDR3 totals 15 residues. Written as DNA, the CDR3 is TGTGCCAGCAGAATGGGCCGTCAAGACCAAGAGGCCCAGTACTTC. Translation gives CASRMGRQDQEAQYF.

This clonotype has ten or more counts. The V gene is TRBV12-3 or TRBV12-4, the J gene TRBJ2-4; 9 positions agree with TRBD1. The CDR3 contains 14 residues. V lost 5 bases and J lost 9; bases outside the gene matches: 8. This chain's CDR3 is CASSPGQGIGIQYF. The CDR3 region has the DNA TGTGCCAGCAGTCCGGGACAGGGCATAGGCATTCAGTACTTC.

This clonotype turned up a few times. V usage is TRBV5-6 and J usage is TRBJ1-2; TRBD1 is a possible D gene (6 bases). The CDR3 runs to 17 residues. Germline lookup yields CDR1 SGHDT and CDR2 YYEEEE. The V end was cut by 0 bases, the J end by 1 base, with 16 bases between. CDR3 region: CASSLDLDSRINYGYTF. The CDR3, as DNA: TGTGCCAGCAGCTTGGACCTGGACAGCCGAATTAACTATGGCTACACCTTC. Complete variable domain (other parts from reference TRBV5-6 and TRBJ1-2): DAGVTQSPTHLIKTRGQQVTLRCSPKSGHDTVSWYQQALGQGPQFIFQYYEEEERQRGNFPDRFSGHQFPNYSSELNVNALLLGDSALYLCASSLDLDSRINYGYTFGSGTRLTVV.

This clonotype was recorded at least ten times. V is TRBV7-8 and J is TRBJ1-1; D unresolved. From germline, CDR1 is SGHVS and CDR2 FQNEAQ. V lost 1 base, J lost 3 bases, and 6 bases lay in between. The CDR3 consists of 13 residues. The CDR3 here is CASSLGPYTEAFF. The CDR3 nucleotides read TGTGCCAGCAGCTTAGGACCTTACACTGAAGCTTTCTTT.